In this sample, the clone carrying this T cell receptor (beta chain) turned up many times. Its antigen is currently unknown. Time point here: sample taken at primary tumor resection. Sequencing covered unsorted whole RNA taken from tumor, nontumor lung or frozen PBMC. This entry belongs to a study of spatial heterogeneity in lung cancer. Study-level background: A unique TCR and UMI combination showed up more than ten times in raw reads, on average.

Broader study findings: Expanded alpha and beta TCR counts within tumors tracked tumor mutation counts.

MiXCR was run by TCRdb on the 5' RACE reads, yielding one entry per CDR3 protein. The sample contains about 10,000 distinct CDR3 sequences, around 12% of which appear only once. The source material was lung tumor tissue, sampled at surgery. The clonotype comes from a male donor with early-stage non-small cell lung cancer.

This CDR3 reads CASSRGGADPFYGYTF. Here the CDR3 DNA reads TGTGCCAGCAGCCGGGGAGGGGCCGACCCCTTCTATGGCTACACCTTC. The genes are TRBV4-2 and TRBJ1-2, with D perhaps matching TRBD1 (5 bases). Germline CDR1 and CDR2: LGHNA and YNFKEQ. Between the trimmed V and J ends, which lost 4 bases and 4 bases, there was a span of 19 bases. The CDR3 spans 16 residues.